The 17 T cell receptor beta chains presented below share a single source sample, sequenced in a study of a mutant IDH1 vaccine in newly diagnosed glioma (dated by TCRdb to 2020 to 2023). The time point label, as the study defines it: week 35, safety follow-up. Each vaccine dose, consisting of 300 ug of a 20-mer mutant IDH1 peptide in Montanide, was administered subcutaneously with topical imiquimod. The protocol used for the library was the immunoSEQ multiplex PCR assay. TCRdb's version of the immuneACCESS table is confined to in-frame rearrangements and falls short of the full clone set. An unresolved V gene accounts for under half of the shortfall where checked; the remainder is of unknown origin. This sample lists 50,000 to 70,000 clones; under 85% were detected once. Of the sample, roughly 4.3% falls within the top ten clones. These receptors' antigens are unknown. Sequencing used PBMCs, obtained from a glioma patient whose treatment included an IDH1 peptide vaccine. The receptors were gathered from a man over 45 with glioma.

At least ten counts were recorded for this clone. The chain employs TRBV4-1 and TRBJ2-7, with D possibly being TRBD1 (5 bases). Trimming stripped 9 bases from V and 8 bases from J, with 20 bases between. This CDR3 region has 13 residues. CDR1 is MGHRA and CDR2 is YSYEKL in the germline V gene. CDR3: CASRATETTQQYF. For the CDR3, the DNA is TGCGCCAGTCGAGCGACAGAAACTACGCAGCAGTACTTC.

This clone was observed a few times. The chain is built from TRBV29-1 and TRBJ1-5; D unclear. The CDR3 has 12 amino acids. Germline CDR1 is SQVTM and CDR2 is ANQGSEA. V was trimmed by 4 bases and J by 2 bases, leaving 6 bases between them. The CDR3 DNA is TGCAGCGTTGTGGTCGGCAATCAGCCCCAGCATTTT. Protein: CSVVVGNQPQHF.

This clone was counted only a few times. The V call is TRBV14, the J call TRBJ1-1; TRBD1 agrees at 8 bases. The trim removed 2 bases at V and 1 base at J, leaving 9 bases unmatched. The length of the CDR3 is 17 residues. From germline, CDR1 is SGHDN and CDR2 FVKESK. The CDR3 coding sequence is TGTGCCAGCAGCCAACATCCGGGACAGGCCGCGAACACTGAAGCTTTCTTT. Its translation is CASSQHPGQAANTEAFF.

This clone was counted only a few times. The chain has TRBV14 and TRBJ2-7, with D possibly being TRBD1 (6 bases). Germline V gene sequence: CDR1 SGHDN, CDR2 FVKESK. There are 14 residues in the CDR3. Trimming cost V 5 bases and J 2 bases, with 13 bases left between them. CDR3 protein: CASSSGTMPYEQYF. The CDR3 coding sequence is TGTGCCAGCAGCTCCGGGACAATGCCCTACGAGCAGTACTTC.

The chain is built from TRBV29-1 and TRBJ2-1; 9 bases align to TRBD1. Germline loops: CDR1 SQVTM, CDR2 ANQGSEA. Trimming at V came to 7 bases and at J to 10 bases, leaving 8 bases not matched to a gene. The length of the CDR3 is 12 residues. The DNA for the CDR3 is TGCAGCGGAGGGACAGGGACTTCCGAGCAGTTCTTC. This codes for CSGGTGTSEQFF.

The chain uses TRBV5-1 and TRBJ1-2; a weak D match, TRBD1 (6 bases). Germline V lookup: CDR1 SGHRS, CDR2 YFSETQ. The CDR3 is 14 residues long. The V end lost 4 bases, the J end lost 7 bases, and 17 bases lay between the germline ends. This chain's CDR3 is CASSRDTDTFGYTF. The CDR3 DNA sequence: TGCGCCAGCAGCCGGGACACCGATACATTTGGCTACACCTTC.

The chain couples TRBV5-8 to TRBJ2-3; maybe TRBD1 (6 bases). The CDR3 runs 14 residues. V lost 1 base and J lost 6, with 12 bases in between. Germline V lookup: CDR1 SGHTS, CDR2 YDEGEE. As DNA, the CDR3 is TGTGCCAGCAGCTTGTTCAGGGGTGGCGATACGCAGTATTTT. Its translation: CASSLFRGGDTQYF.

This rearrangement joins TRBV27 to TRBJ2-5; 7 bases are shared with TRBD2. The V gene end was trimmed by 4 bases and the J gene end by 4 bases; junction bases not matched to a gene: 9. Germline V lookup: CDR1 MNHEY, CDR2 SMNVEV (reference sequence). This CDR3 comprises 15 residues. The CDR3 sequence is CASSWRRGVRETQYF. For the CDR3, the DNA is TGTGCCAGCAGTTGGCGCCGGGGGGTAAGAGAGACCCAGTACTTC.

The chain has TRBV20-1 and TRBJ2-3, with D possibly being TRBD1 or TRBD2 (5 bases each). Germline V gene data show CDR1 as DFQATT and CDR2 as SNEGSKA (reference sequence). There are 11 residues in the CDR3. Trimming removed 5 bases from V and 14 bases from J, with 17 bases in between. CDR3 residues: CSAGTGPGRYF. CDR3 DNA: TGCAGTGCTGGGACCGGGCCCGGTCGGTATTTT.

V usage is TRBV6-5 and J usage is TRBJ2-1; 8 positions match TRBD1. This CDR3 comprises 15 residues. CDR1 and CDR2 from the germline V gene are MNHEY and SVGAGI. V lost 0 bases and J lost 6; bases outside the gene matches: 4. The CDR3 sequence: CASSYSTGGTNEQFF. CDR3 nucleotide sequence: TGTGCCAGCAGTTACTCAACAGGGGGTACCAATGAGCAGTTCTTC.

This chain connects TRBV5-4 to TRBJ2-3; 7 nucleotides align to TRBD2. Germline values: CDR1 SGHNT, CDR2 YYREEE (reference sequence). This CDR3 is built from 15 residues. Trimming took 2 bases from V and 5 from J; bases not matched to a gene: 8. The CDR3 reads CASSFSGVARDTQYF. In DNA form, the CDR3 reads TGTGCCAGCAGCTTCAGCGGGGTCGCCCGAGATACGCAGTATTTT.

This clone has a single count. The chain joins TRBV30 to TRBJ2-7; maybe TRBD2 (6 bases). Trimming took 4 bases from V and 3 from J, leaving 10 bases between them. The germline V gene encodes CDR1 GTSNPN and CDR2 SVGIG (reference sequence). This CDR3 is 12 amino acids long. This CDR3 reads CAWTVGGYEQYF. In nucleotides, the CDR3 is TGTGCCTGGACCGTCGGGGGCTACGAGCAGTACTTC.

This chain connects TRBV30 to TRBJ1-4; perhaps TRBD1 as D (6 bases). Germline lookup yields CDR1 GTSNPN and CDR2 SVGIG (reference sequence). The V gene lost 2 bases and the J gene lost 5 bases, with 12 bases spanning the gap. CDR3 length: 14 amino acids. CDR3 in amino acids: CAWSYTGSNEKLFF. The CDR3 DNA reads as TGTGCCTGGAGTTATACAGGGTCAAATGAAAAACTGTTTTTT.

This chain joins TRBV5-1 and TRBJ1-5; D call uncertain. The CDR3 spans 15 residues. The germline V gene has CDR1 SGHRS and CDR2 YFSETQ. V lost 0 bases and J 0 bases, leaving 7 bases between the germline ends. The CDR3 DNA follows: TGCGCCAGCAGCTTGGGTGGGATTAGCAATCAGCCCCAGCATTTT. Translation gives CASSLGGISNQPQHF.

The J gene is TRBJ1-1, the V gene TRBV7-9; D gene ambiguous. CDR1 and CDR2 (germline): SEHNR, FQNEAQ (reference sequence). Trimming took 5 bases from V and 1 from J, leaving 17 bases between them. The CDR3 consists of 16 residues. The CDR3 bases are TGTGCCAGCAGCCCAGGCGGAGGGCGGGGGAACACTGAAGCTTTCTTT. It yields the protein CASSPGGGRGNTEAFF.

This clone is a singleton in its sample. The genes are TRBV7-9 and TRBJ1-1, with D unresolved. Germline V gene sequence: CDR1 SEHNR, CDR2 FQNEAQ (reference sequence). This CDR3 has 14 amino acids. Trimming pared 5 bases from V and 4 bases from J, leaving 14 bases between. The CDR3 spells CASSAALRVTEAFF. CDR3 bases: TGTGCCAGCAGCGCCGCCCTAAGAGTCACTGAAGCTTTCTTT.

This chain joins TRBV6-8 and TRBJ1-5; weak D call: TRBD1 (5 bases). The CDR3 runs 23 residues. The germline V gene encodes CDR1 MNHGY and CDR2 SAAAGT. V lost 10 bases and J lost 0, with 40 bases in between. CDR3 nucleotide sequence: TGTGCCACCAAAACTACTCCGGGACGGACTATGCAGTTGGGGAGTTATAGCAATCAGCCCCAGCATTTT. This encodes CATKTTPGRTMQLGSYSNQPQHF.